This T cell receptor (beta chain) was found in a study of radiotherapy plus CTLA-4 blockade in lung cancer. Study-wide points: The best prediction of response reportedly came from early blood T cell clone dynamics, with interferon-beta.

Sequenced by immunoSEQ multiplex PCR; TCRdb stores in-frame clones only, minus some. This table holds roughly 110,000 clones, roughly four fifths found once. Notes on this clone: Its antigen is not known.

The CDR3 is 16 residues long. Germline loops: CDR1 MGHRA, CDR2 YSYEKL. V dropped 0 bases and J dropped 4 bases, with 15 bases sitting between them. The source material was peripheral blood, sampled from a patient treated with radiotherapy plus ipilimumab. This chain links TRBV4-1 with TRBJ1-2; D is uncertain. The clonotype originates from a human donor with non-small cell lung cancer that progressed on radiotherapy plus ipilimumab. Some clones in this sample may be carry-over from other donors' samples. DNA of the CDR3: TGCGCCAGCAGCCAAGATCTTGGGAAGATACCCTATGGCTACACCTTC. Its translation: CASSQDLGKIPYGYTF.